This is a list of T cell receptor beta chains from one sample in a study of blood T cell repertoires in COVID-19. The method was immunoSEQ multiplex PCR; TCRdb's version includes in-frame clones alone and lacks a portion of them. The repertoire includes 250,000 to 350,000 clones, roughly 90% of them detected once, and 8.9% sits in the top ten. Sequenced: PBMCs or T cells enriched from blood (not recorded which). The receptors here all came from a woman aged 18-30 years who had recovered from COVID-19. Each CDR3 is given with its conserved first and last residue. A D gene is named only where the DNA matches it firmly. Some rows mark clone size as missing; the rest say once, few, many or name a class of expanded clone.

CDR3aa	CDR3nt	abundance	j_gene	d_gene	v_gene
CARGTFGNTIYF	TGTGCCCGAGGGACATTCGGAAACACCATATATTTT	-	TRBJ1-3	-	TRBV30
CASSFGTGHNSPLHF	TGCGCCAGCAGCTTCGGGACAGGGCATAATTCACCCCTCCACTTT	few	TRBJ1-6	TRBD1	TRBV5-1
CASRGLAGGGETQYF	TGTGCCAGCAGGGGACTAGCGGGAGGGGGAGAGACCCAGTACTTC	-	TRBJ2-5	TRBD2	TRBV27
CAISESDRVGDYNSPLHF	TGTGCCATCAGCGAGAGTGACAGGGTGGGTGACTATAATTCACCCCTCCACTTT	-	TRBJ1-6	TRBD1	TRBV10-3
CASSAPYNEQFF	TGTGCCAGCAGTGCGCCCTACAATGAGCAGTTCTTC	-	TRBJ2-1	-	TRBV6-2/TRBV6-3
CASSLEGTGVPEAFF	TGTGCCAGCAGCTTAGAAGGGACAGGGGTGCCTGAAGCTTTCTTT	-	TRBJ1-1	TRBD1	TRBV11-1
CASSLGRMVWGQDNQPQHF	TGTGCCAGCAGCTTAGGTCGTATGGTGTGGGGACAGGACAATCAGCCCCAGCATTTT	-	TRBJ1-5	TRBD1	TRBV11-2
CASSPPGQGVEAFF	TGTGCCAGCAGCCCGCCGGGACAGGGTGTCGAAGCTTTCTTT	-	TRBJ1-1	TRBD1	TRBV7-9
CASSGTGGYGYTF	TGTGCCAGCAGTGGGACAGGGGGTTATGGCTACACCTTC	few	TRBJ1-2	TRBD1	TRBV12-3/TRBV12-4
CASSVYRGHTGELFF	TGCGCCAGCAGCGTTTACAGGGGGCATACCGGGGAGCTGTTTTTT	-	TRBJ2-2	TRBD1	TRBV5-1
CASSQDTGADTQYF	TGTGCCAGCAGTCAGGACACGGGGGCAGATACGCAGTATTTT	-	TRBJ2-3	-	TRBV7-2
CASSLRQTYEQYF	TGTGCCAGCAGCCTTAGACAGACCTACGAGCAGTACTTC	-	TRBJ2-7	-	TRBV12-3/TRBV12-4
CATEVAEGSLNEQFF	TGTGCCACCGAGGTAGCCGAGGGCTCTTTGAATGAGCAGTTCTTC	-	TRBJ2-1	-	TRBV6-5
CSASFFADSSYNEQFF	TGCAGTGCTAGTTTTTTTGCGGACAGCTCCTACAATGAGCAGTTCTTC	-	TRBJ2-1	-	TRBV20-1
CASSNHGQGQGNEGYTF	TGTGCCAGCAGCAACCATGGACAGGGTCAGGGAAACGAGGGCTACACCTTC	-	TRBJ1-2	TRBD1	TRBV7-8
CASSVRDRGVYEQYF	TGTGCCAGCAGCGTTCGGGACAGAGGGGTTTACGAGCAGTACTTC	-	TRBJ2-7	TRBD1	TRBV6-5
CASSPPTHLGSENEKLFF	TGTGCCAGCTCACCACCGACGCATTTGGGGAGTGAAAATGAAAAACTGTTTTTT	-	TRBJ1-4	-	TRBV18
CASSYRDTYGYTF	TGTGCCAGCAGTTACCGGGATACCTATGGCTACACCTTC	-	TRBJ1-2	-	TRBV6-8
CASSLAAIGGGRETQYF	TGCGCCAGCAGCTTGGCCGCTATTGGGGGGGGCCGGGAGACCCAGTACTTC	-	TRBJ2-5	-	TRBV5-1
CASSADSRVLFF	TGTGCCAGCAGCGCAGACTCCAGGGTTTTGTTCTTC	once	TRBJ2-1	-	TRBV9
CASSQGPGGQGYEAFF	TGCGCCAGCAGCCAAGGGCCAGGGGGACAGGGATATGAAGCTTTCTTT	-	TRBJ1-1	TRBD1	TRBV4-1
CASSFGRQGRTTEAFF	TGTGCCAGCAGTTTTGGCCGACAGGGCCGCACCACTGAAGCTTTCTTT	-	TRBJ1-1	TRBD1	TRBV27
CASSLVFGGRRDTQYF	TGTGCCAGCAGCTTGGTCTTTGGTGGCAGAAGAGATACGCAGTATTTT	-	TRBJ2-3	-	TRBV5-4
CASSLFAGAETQYF	TGTGCCAGCAGCTTATTCGCGGGAGCAGAGACCCAGTACTTC	-	TRBJ2-5	TRBD2	TRBV7-2
CASSFTDTEAFF	TGTGCCAGCAGCTTTACGGACACTGAAGCTTTCTTT	-	TRBJ1-1	-	TRBV7-9
CASQTSRLDEQYF	TGTGCCTCCCAGACTAGCCGACTCGACGAGCAGTACTTC	-	TRBJ2-7	TRBD2	TRBV7-2
CASSPQGSPLHF	TGTGCCAGCAGCCCCCAGGGTTCACCCCTCCACTTT	few	TRBJ1-6	-	TRBV7-9
CASSISGRAVNEQFF	TGTGCCAGTAGTATAAGCGGGAGGGCCGTTAATGAGCAGTTCTTC	-	TRBJ2-1	TRBD2	TRBV19
CASSRTPYNEQFF	TGTGCCAGCAGCCGAACACCCTACAATGAGCAGTTCTTC	few	TRBJ2-1	-	TRBV6-2/TRBV6-3
CATSAEGATGELFF	TGTGCCACCTCCGCCGAGGGGGCGACCGGGGAGCTGTTTTTT	-	TRBJ2-2	TRBD1	TRBV24-1